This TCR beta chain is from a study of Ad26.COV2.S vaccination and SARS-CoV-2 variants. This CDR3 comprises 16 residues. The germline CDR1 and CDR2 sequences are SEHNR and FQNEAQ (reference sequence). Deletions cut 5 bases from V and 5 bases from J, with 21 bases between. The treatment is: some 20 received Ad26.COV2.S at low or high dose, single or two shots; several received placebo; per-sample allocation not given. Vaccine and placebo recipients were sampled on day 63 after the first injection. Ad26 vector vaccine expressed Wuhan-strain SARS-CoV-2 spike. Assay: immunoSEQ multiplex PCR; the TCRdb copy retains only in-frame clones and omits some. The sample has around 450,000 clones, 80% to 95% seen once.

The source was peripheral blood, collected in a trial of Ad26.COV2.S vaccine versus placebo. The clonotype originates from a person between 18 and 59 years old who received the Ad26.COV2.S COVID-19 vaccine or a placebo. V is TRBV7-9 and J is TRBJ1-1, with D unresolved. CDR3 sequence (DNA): TGTGCCAGCAGCCCTGCCGCCGGCGGTCTGGGGACTGAAGCTTTCTTT. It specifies CASSPAAGGLGTEAFF.